One and the same sample provided the 16 T cell receptor beta chains below, sequenced in a study of T cells after yellow fever vaccination. MiXCR, run by TCRdb on the 5' RACE reads, gives a single entry per CDR3 protein. The sample contains a few hundred thousand distinct CDR3 sequences, roughly 4.8% of which appear only once. The source material was CD4+ T cells sorted from PBMCs, sampled on the day of the yellow fever booster vaccination. Receptor source: a man between 18 and 35 years old who received the YFV17D yellow fever vaccine.

This clonotype appeared a few times. The chain carries TRBV12-3 or TRBV12-4 and TRBJ1-4, with 7 bases aligning to TRBD1. Losses at the gene ends were 3 bases for V and 5 bases for J; bases not matched to a gene: 6. The CDR3 is made up of 15 amino acids. The CDR3 bases are TGTGCCAGCAGTTTCCACGGGACAGAGAATGAAAAACTGTTTTTT. Translated: CASSFHGTENEKLFF.

Worth noting for this clonotype: A junction boundary mismatches the germline segment, possibly from a read error. The V call is TRBV12-3 or TRBV12-4, the J call TRBJ2-2; the D is unclear. The CDR3 length is 13 residues. CDR3 sequence reads: CAGSLQNTGELFF. The CDR3 bases are TGTGCCGGCAGTTTACAGAACACCGGGGAGCTGTTTTTT.

This clonotype was counted ten times or more. The CDR3 sequence: CASSPPSGGEQYV. The CDR3 region has the DNA TGCGCCAGCAGCCCCCCCAGTGGGGGCGAGCAGTACGTC. The chain joins TRBV5-1 to TRBJ2-7; possibly TRBD1 or TRBD2 for D (5 bases each). Trimming took 4 bases from V and 6 from J, leaving 14 bases between them. The length of the CDR3 is 13 residues. The germline gives CDR1 SGHRS, CDR2 YFSETQ.

This clonotype was observed a few times. This chain connects TRBV5-1 to TRBJ1-1, with D perhaps TRBD1 (5 bases). V gave up 4 bases and J gave up 11 bases, with 12 bases separating them. CDR1 and CDR2 (germline): SGHRS, YFSETQ. The CDR3 is 11 amino acids. DNA for the CDR3: TGCGCCAGCAGCGGCGGGGGTCTCGCTTTCTTT. Protein sequence: CASSGGGLAFF. Supplemented by reference TRBV5-1 and TRBJ1-1, the full variable domain reads KAGVTQTPRYLIKTRGQQVTLSCSPISGHRSVSWYQQTPGQGLQFLFEYFSETQRNKGNFPGRFSGRQFSNSRSEMNVSTLELGDSALYLCASSGGGLAFFGQGTRLTVV.

At least ten counts were recorded for this clonotype. One junction end does not reproduce the germline sequence, and a read error may be involved. CDR3: CASSPGRLGDTQYF. CDR3 nucleotides: TGTGCTAGCAGTCCGGGACGGTTGGGAGATACGCAGTATTTT. The chain is built from TRBV7-7 and TRBJ2-3; either TRBD1 or TRBD2 may fit D (5 bases each). Germline V gene data show CDR1 as SSHAT and CDR2 as FNYEAQ (reference sequence). CDR3 size: 14 residues. The complete variable domain, with remaining parts taken from reference TRBV7-7 and TRBJ2-3, reads GAGVSQSPRYKVTKRGQDVTLRCDPISSHATLYWYQQALGQGPEFLTYFNYEAQPDKSGLPSDRFSAERPEGSISTLTIQRTEQRDSAMYRCASSPGRLGDTQYFGPGTRLTVL.

The genes are TRBV6-5 and TRBJ1-2, with D uncertain. Trimming cost V 1 base and J 5 bases, with 11 bases left between them. The germline gives CDR1 MNHEY, CDR2 SVGAGI. This CDR3 contains 14 residues. CDR3 sequence (DNA): TGTGCCAGCAGTTACTTAGACCCAAGTTATGGCTACACCTTC. Protein product: CASSYLDPSYGYTF.

The V call is TRBV4-1, the J call TRBJ1-1; the match to TRBD1 covers 11 bases. The CDR3 is 16 amino acids. Trimming cost V 4 bases and J 5 bases; bases outside gene matches: 9. Germline CDR1 and CDR2: MGHRA and YSYEKL. DNA of the CDR3: TGCGCCAGCAGCCTAACGGACAGGGGGCGGTTTACTGAAGCTTTCTTT. Its protein is CASSLTDRGRFTEAFF.

For this clonotype: This could be a read error, since a much larger clone is one nucleotide away. The chain uses TRBV4-1 and TRBJ1-2; 7 bases match TRBD1. This CDR3 is 17 amino acids long. CDR1 is MGHRA and CDR2 is YSYEKL in the germline V gene. In DNA, the CDR3 is TGCGCCAGCAGCCCAAGGTCCCGAACAGGGGATCGGGATGGCTTCACCTTC. Its translation: CASSPRSRTGDRDGFTF.

This clonotype was picked up a small number of times. This chain joins TRBV20-1 and TRBJ2-1, with 8 bases fitting TRBD2. Germline CDR1 is DFQATT and CDR2 is SNEGSKA (reference sequence). The CDR3 loop spans 14 amino acids. V dropped 1 base and J dropped 7; count of bases not matched to a gene: 6. The CDR3, as DNA: TGCAGTGCTAGAGTGCAGGGGACTAGTAATGAGCAGTTCTTC. This gives the protein CSARVQGTSNEQFF.

In this sample, this clonotype turned up many times. The chain links TRBV3-1 to TRBJ1-2, with 9 bases that match TRBD1. The CDR3 covers 14 residues. Germline V lookup: CDR1 LGHDT, CDR2 YNNKEL (reference sequence). The V and J ends lost 4 bases and 2 bases, in that order; junction bases with no gene match: 2. The CDR3 sequence: CASSRGQGNYGYTF. In nucleotides, the CDR3 is TGTGCCAGCAGCCGCGGACAGGGGAACTATGGCTACACCTTC.

The gene calls are TRBV30 and TRBJ2-3; TRBD2 is a possible D gene (5 bases). V dropped 0 bases and J dropped 4 bases, with 11 bases sitting between them. In germline, CDR1 is GTSNPN, CDR2 SVGIG (reference sequence). This CDR3 is built from 14 residues. The CDR3 nucleotides read TGTGCCTGGAGTGTCTTTCGGGGAGCAGATACGCAGTATTTT. It specifies CAWSVFRGADTQYF.

This clonotype was detected only a few times. The chain employs TRBV12-3 or TRBV12-4 and TRBJ2-6, with D possibly being TRBD1 (6 bases). The germline V and J ends were trimmed by 5 bases and 2 bases, with 7 bases remaining between them. The CDR3 runs to 14 residues. Here the CDR3 reads CASSPGAGANVLTF. The CDR3 region has the DNA TGTGCCAGCAGTCCAGGGGCTGGGGCCAACGTCCTGACTTTC.

This clonotype has at least ten counts. The genes are TRBV5-1 and TRBJ2-5; D might be TRBD1 (5 bases). This CDR3 is built from 12 residues. Germline loops: CDR1 SGHRS, CDR2 YFSETQ. V was trimmed by 6 bases and J by 3 bases, leaving 9 bases between them. CDR3 nucleotide sequence: TGCGCCAGCATGCAGACAGAAGAGACCCAGTACTTC. Residues: CASMQTEETQYF. The complete variable domain, with remaining parts taken from reference TRBV5-1 and TRBJ2-5, reads KAGVTQTPRYLIKTRGQQVTLSCSPISGHRSVSWYQQTPGQGLQFLFEYFSETQRNKGNFPGRFSGRQFSNSRSEMNVSTLELGDSALYLCASMQTEETQYFGPGTRLLVL.

This clonotype was counted ten times or more. The chain links TRBV4-2 to TRBJ2-1; D not certain. V dropped 0 bases and J dropped 11 bases, with 8 bases sitting between them. The germline CDR1 and CDR2 sequences are LGHNA and YNFKEQ. The CDR3 contains 12 residues. The CDR3 bases are TGTGCCAGCAGCCAAGACGGGTTGAAGCAGTTCTTC. The encoded protein is CASSQDGLKQFF.

This clonotype was counted ten times or more. The chain combines TRBV18 with TRBJ2-7, with 7 positions matching TRBD1. The CDR3 has 16 residues. Germline lookup yields CDR1 KGHSH and CDR2 LQKENI. Trimming removed 2 bases from V and 3 bases from J; junction bases left unmatched: 10. CDR3 DNA sequence: TGTGCCAGCTCACCAAGTTATCGAGGGGGCGGCTACGAGCAGTACTTC. This codes for CASSPSYRGGGYEQYF. Variable domain in full (rest from reference TRBV18 and TRBJ2-7): NAGVMQNPRHLVRRRGQEARLRCSPMKGHSHVYWYRQLPEEGLKFMVYLQKENIIDESGMPKERFSAEFPKEGPSILRIQQVVRGDSAAYFCASSPSYRGGGYEQYFGPGTRLTVT.

This clonotype was seen a handful of times. The rearrangement uses TRBV6-2 or TRBV6-3 and TRBJ2-5; 8 bases align to TRBD1. The ends lost 6 bases at V and 5 bases at J; junction bases unmatched: 11. The CDR3 has 15 residues. Per the germline V gene, CDR1 is MNHEY and CDR2 is SVGEGT. In DNA form, the CDR3 reads TGTGCCAGCAGCCGCCCCCGGACAGGGCTGGAGACCCAGTACTTC. It is translated as CASSRPRTGLETQYF.